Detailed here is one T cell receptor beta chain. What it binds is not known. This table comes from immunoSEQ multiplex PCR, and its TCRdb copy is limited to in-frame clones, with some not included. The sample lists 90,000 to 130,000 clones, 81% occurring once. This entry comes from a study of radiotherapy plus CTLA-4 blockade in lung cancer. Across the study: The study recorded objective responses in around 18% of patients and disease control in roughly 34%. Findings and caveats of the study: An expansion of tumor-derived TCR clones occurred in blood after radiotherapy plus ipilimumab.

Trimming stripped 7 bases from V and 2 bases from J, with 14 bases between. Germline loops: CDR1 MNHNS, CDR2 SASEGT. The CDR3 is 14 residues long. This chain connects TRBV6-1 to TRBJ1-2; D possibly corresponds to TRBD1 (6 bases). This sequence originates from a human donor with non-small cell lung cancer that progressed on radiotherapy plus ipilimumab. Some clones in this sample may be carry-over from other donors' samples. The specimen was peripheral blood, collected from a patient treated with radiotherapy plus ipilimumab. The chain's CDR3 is CASKLQGGNYGYTF. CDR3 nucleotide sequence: TGTGCCAGCAAACTACAGGGTGGGAACTATGGCTACACCTTC.